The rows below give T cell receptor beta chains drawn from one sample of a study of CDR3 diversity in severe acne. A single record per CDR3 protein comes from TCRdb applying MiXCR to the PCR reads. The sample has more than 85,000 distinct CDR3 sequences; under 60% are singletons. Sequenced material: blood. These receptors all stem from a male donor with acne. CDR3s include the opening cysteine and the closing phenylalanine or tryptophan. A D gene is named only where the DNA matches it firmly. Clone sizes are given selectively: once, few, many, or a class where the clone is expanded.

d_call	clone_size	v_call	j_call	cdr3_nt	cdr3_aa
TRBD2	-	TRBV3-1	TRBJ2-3	TGTGCCAGCAGCCAAGATTCGTGGGAGGGAGCAGATACGCAGTATTTT	CASSQDSWEGADTQYF
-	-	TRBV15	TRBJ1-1	TGTGCCACCAGCCAACTTATGAACACTGAAGCTTTCTTT	CATSQLMNTEAFF
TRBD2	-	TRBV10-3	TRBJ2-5	TGTGCCACCAGTGATTTGCCGTTATTAGCGGGTAAAGAGACCCAGTACTTC	CATSDLPLLAGKETQYF
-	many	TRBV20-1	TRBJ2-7	TGCAGTGCTAGCCTCGACTCCTACGAGCAGTACTTC	CSASLDSYEQYF
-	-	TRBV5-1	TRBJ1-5	TGCGCCAGCAGCTTGGGCGACAGTAGCAATCAGCCCCAGCATTTT	CASSLGDSSNQPQHF
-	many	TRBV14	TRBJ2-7	TGTGCCAGCAGCCATCTCGGGAACTACGAGCAGTACTTC	CASSHLGNYEQYF
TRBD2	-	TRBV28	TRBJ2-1	TGTGCCAGCAGCCTTCCGGGACTAGCGGGAGTTGGGCAGTTCTTC	CASSLPGLAGVGQFF
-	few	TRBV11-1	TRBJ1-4	TGTGCCAGCAGCCTCCAGGGGACCACACCCGAACTGTTTTTT	CASSLQGTTPELFF
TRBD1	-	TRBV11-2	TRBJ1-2	TGTGCCAGCAGCTTGCGGACAGGGATTGGTGGCTACACCTTC	CASSLRTGIGGYTF
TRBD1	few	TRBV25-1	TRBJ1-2	TGTGCCAGCAGTGACGGCACGAGGGGGCAACTTCGTGGCTACACCTTC	CASSDGTRGQLRGYTF
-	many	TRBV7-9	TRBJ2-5	TGTGCCAGCAGCTTCTCCCGGGTTAACCAAGAGACCCAGTACTTC	CASSFSRVNQETQYF
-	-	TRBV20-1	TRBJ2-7	TGCAGTGCTAGAGATGAGGAGGGGGGCGGGCAGTACTTC	CSARDEEGGGQYF
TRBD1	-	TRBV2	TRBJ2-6	TGTGCCAGCAGAGTGACAGGGGGCGGAGGGGCCAACGTCCTGACTTTC	CASRVTGGGGANVLTF
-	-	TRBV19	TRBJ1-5	TGTGCCAGTAGTATCCTGGAACAACAGCCCCAGCATTTT	CASSILEQQPQHF
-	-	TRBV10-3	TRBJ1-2	TGTGCCATCAAGGCCGGAACTGACTATAGCTACACCTTC	CAIKAGTDYSYTF
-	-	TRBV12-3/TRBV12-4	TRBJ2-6	TGTGCCAGCAGGCCCGGGACAGGGGCCAACGTCCTGACTTTC	CASRPGTGANVLTF
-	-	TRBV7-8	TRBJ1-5	TGTGCCAGCAGCCGCGAGCGGGACCCCCGGTGGCCCCAGCATTTT	CASSRERDPRWPQHF
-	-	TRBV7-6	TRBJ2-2	-	CASSPGLGTGKGEQYFGELFF
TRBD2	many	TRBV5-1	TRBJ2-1	TGCGCCAGCAGCGGCGGGGGAGACTACAATGAGCAGTTCTTC	CASSGGGDYNEQFF
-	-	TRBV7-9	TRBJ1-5	TGTGCCAGCAGCCTAAACGTAGGAAGCAATCAGCCCCAGCATTTT	CASSLNVGSNQPQHF
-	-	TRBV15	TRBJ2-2	TGTGCCACCAGCAGAGCAATACTAGCTCGCACCGGGGAGCTGTTTTTT	CATSRAILARTGELFF
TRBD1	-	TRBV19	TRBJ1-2	TGTGCCAGCAGCTCGACAGGGGGTGGCTGCACCTTC	CASSSTGGGCTF
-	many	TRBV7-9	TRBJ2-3	TGTGCCAGCAGCTTAGTCGACCCGGGTGCTAGGGGGTTGCGGGAGACAGATACGCAGTATTTT	CASSLVDPGARGLRETDTQYF
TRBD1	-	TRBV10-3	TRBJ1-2	TGTGCCATCAGTGTGGGGACAGGGGCGCGTGGCTACACCTTC	CAISVGTGARGYTF
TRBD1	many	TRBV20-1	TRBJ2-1	TGCAGTGCCCACGGCTCCGGGACAGGGGGCAATGAGCAGTTCTTC	CSAHGSGTGGNEQFF
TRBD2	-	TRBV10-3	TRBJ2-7	TGTGCCATCAGTGACCGGGGGACTAGCGGGAGGGCCTGGTACGAGCAGTACTTC	CAISDRGTSGRAWYEQYF
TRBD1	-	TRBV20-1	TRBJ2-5	TGCAGTGCTACCGGGACAGGGGGCACCGGGACTAGTCATCCCCCCGAAGGGACCCAGTACTTC	CSATGTGGTGTSHPPEGTQYF
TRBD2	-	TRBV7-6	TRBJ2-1	TGTGCCAGCAGCACCGGACTAGCAGTTAGCTCCTACAATGAGCAGTTCTTC	CASSTGLAVSSYNEQFF
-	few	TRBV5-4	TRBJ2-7	TGTGCCAGCAGCTTCGGGGCGGGATACGAGCAGTACTTC	CASSFGAGYEQYF
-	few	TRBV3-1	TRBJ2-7	TGTGCCAGCAGCCAAGTCACAGATTTCTACGAGCAGTACTTC	CASSQVTDFYEQYF
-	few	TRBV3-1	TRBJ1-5	TGTGCCAGCAGCCTTTGGGTCGATCAGCCCCAGCATTTT	CASSLWVDQPQHF
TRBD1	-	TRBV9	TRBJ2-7	TGTGCCAGCAGCTTACAGGGGAGCTACGAGCAGTACTTC	CASSLQGSYEQYF
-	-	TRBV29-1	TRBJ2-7	TGCAGCGCCCACGACAGCTACGAGCAGTACTTC	CSAHDSYEQYF
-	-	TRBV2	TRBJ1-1	TGTGCCAGCAGTGCCGGCTGGAACACTGAAGCTTTCTTT	CASSAGWNTEAFF
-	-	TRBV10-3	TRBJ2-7	TGTGCCATCAGTGAGCCCGGATTGTGGGGACGCGAGCAGTACTTC	CAISEPGLWGREQYF
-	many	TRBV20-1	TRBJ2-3	TGCAGTGCTAGAGATCGGTTCGGGAGTTCAGATACGCAGTATTTT	CSARDRFGSSDTQYF
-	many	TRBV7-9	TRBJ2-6	TGTGCCAGCAGCCTAAACGAACCCTGGGGGTCTGGGGCCAACGTCCTGACTTTC	CASSLNEPWGSGANVLTF
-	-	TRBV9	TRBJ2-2	TGTGCCAGCAGCGTAAGCGGGACCGGGGAGCTGTTTTTT	CASSVSGTGELFF
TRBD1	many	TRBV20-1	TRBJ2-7	TGCAGTGCTAGGGACAGGGTGGGGCATACCTACGAGCAGTACTTC	CSARDRVGHTYEQYF
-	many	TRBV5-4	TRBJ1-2	TGTGCCAGCAGCTTGGCCGACATGACCCGGGACTACACCTTC	CASSLADMTRDYTF
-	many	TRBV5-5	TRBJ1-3	TGTGCCAGCAGCTTCGAACCGACGGCCTCTGGAAACACCATATATTTT	CASSFEPTASGNTIYF
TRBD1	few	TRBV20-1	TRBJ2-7	TGCAGTGCTAGTTACGGGACAGGGTTGGGCTACGAGCAGTACTTC	CSASYGTGLGYEQYF
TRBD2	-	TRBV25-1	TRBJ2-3	TGTGCCAGCAGTCCTAGCGGAGCAGATACGCAGTATTTT	CASSPSGADTQYF
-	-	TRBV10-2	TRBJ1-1	TGCGCCAGTGGGAGTCCCGCAGGGGTAAACACTGAAGCTTTCTTT	CASGSPAGVNTEAFF
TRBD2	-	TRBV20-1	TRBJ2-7	TGCAGTGCTAGAGATGTAACTAGCGGGAAAACAAACTACGAGCAGTACTTC	CSARDVTSGKTNYEQYF
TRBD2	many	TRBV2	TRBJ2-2	TGTGCCAGCACTAAGGGACTAGTGTACACCGGGGAGCTGTTTTTT	CASTKGLVYTGELFF
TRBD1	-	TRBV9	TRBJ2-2	TGTGCCAGCAGCGTAGGGGGACAGGGGAGCGGGGAGCTGTTTTTT	CASSVGGQGSGELFF
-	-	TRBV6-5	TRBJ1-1	TGTGCCAGCAGTTACGGTAGTTGGAACACTGAAGCTTTCTTT	CASSYGSWNTEAFF
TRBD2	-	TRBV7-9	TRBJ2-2	TGTGCCGCCTCCCCCGCTAGCGGGAGAAGCACCGGGGAGCTGTTTTTT	CAASPASGRSTGELFF
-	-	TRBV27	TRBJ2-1	TGTGCCAGCAGTCCGAGCGGCTACAATGAGCCGTTCTTC	CASSPSGYNEPFF
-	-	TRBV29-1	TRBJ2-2	TGCAGCGTTGGCGCCAGGAACACCGGGGAGCTGTTTTTT	CSVGARNTGELFF
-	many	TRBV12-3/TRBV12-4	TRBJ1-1	TGTGCCAGCAGTTTAGATAGGGGATGGAGCACTGAAGCTTTCTTT	CASSLDRGWSTEAFF
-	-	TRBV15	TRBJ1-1	TGTGCCACCAGCAGTTACGGGGACACTGAAGCTTTCTTT	CATSSYGDTEAFF
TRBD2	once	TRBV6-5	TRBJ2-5	TGTGCCAGCAGTTTAGGGGCGGGAGCGGGAGAGACCCAGTACTTC	CASSLGAGAGETQYF
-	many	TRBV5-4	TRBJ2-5	TGTGCCAGCAGCTTGGAGGCCACACAAGAGACCCAGTACTTC	CASSLEATQETQYF
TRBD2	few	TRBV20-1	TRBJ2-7	TGCAGTGCTAGAGAGGCTAGCGGGAGGGCCGTCGAGCAGTACTTC	CSAREASGRAVEQYF